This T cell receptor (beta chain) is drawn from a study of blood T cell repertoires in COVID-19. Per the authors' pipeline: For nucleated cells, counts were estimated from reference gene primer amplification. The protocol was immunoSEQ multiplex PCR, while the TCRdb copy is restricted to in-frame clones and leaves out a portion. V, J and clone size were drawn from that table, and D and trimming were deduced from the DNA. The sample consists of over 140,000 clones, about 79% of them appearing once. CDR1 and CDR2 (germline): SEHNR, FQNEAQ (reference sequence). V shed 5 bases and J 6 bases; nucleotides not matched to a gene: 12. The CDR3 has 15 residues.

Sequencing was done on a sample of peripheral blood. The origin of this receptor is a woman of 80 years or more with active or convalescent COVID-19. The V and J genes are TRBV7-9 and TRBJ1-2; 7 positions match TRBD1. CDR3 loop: CASSPRGTGEDGYTF. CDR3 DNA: TGTGCCAGCAGCCCCAGGGGCACAGGGGAGGATGGCTACACCTTC.